This T cell receptor (beta chain) was recorded in a study of blood T cell repertoires in COVID-19. Across the whole study: Acute and convalescent COVID-19 samples came from the United States, Italy and Spain. PBMCs, B-cell-depleted T cells, or T cells were the source of the cDNA or gDNA that made up the material.

The CDR3 sequence is 11 residues long. Trimming removed 4 bases from V and 8 bases from J, with 5 bases in between. Source study methods: From reference gene primer amplification, estimates of nucleated cell counts were derived. Clones were sequenced by immunoSEQ multiplex PCR, and TCRdb holds only the in-frame ones, with some missing. V, J and clone size were drawn from that table, and D and trimming were deduced from the DNA. The table lists tens of thousands of clones, around 90% of them singletons, with roughly 5% in the top ten. The specimen was peripheral blood. V and J are TRBV12-3 or TRBV12-4 and TRBJ2-2; unclear D gene. This clonotype was obtained from a woman of 80 years or more with active COVID-19. CDR3 sequence (DNA): TGTGCCAGCAGTTATGAGGGGGAGCTGTTTTTT. This codes for CASSYEGELFF.